Detailed here is one T cell receptor beta chain. The record originates from a study of T-cell reconstitution after alpha-beta-depleted transplantation in children. Library preparation (for TCRbeta) was performed with unique molecular identifiers. TCRdb redid the calling of the PCR reads with MiXCR, one entry per CDR3 protein. This sample has about 580,000 distinct CDR3 sequences, with 25% to 30% found just once. The origin of this receptor is a boy less than two years old with Wiskott-Aldrich syndrome, due to receive a stem cell transplant. The sequencing here drew on PBMCs, taken before TCRalphabeta/CD19-depleted stem cell transplant.

The CDR3 reads CSARDPQPLGKNIQYF. The CDR3 nucleotides are TGCAGTGCTAGAGATCCACAGCCCCTAGGGAAAAACATTCAGTACTTC. The rearrangement joins TRBV20-1 to TRBJ2-4; D gene unclear. V dropped 0 bases and J dropped 4 bases, with 16 bases sitting between them. CDR1 and CDR2 from the germline V gene are DFQATT and SNEGSKA (reference sequence). The CDR3 consists of 16 residues.